Below, one TCR beta chain is given with its context. Its antigen remains unknown. The data derive from a study of PD-1 blockade in classical Hodgkin lymphoma. Notes on the study in general: Reported findings placed baseline TCR diversity lower in newly diagnosed patients (compared with healthy donors).

The time point here: newly diagnosed, previously untreated cHL patient sample. Magnetic negative selection purified CD4+ T cells from thawed PBMCs. Sequencing was performed with immunoSEQ multiplex PCR; in TCRdb, only in-frame clones are kept and a portion is missing. The table shows 20,000 to 25,000 clones, with roughly nine tenths occurring only once. Specimen: CD4+ T cells from blood. This receptor was obtained from a human donor with classical Hodgkin lymphoma.

CDR3 coding DNA: TGTGCCAGCAGCCCCCTGGGGGGGCTCGGGTATGGCTACACCTTC. Protein: CASSPLGGLGYGYTF. V and J are TRBV11-2 and TRBJ1-2; TRBD1 might be the D (6 bases). The germline V gene encodes CDR1 SGHAT and CDR2 FQNNGV. V was pared by 5 bases and J by 5 bases, with 18 bases between. This CDR3 region has 15 residues.